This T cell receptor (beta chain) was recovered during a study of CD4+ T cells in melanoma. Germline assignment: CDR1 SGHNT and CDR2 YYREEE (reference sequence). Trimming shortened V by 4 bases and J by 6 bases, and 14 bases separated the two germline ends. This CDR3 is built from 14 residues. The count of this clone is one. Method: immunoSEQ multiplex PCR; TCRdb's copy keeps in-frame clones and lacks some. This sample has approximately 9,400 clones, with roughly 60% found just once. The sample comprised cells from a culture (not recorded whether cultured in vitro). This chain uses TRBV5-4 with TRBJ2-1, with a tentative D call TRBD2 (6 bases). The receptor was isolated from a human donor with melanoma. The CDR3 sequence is CASSRGTPPNEQFF. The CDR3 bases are TGTGCCAGCAGCCGCGGGACTCCCCCCAATGAGCAGTTCTTC.